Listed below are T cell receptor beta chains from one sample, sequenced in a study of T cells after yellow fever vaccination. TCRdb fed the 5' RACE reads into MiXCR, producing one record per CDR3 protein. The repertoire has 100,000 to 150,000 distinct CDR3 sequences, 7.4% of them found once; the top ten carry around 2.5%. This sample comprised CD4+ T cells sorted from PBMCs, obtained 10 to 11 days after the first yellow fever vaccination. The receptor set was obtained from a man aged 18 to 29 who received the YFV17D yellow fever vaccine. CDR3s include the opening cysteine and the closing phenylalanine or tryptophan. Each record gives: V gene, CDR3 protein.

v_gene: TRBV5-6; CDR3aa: CASTLSGANVLTF
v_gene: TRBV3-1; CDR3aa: CASSQGRAPGGDTIYF
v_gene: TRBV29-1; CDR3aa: CSVGSHGGNEQFF
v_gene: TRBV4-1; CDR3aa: CASSQVGGPGGVGTEAFF
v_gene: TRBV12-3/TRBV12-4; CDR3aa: CASRGTGRYEQFF
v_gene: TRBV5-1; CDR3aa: CASSSQGNTEAFF
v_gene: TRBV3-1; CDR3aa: CASSQGAWGTGNTIYF
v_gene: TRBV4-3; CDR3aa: CASSQVQVGLPGANVLTF
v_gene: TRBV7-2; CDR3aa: CASSLDGGGAAETQYF
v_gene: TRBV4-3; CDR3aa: CASSQGTGRSPLHF
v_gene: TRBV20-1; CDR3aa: CSAHTGAGNTIYF
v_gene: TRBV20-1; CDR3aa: CSASDSGGADTQYF
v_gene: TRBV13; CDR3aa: CASSQTRDSSIWGTYEQYF
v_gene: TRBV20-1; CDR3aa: CSARDPSPKDAFF
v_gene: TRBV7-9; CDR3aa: CASSLGLAINYNEQFF
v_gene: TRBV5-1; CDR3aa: CASSVGAGASYNEQFF
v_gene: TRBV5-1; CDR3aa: CASSLDGFRGKNIQYF
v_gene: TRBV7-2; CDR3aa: CASTPRGGATLRETQYF
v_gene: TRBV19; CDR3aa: CASSTGRWSTDTQYF
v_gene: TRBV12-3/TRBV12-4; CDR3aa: CASSLSGIAEQYF
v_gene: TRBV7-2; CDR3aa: CASSSGREHYAGYTF
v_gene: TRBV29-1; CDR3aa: CSVAFRAASENIQYF
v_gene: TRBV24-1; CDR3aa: CATSDLPGTAIMYEQYF
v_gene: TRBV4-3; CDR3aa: CASSQGLQGAETQYF
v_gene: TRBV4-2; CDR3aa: CASSRGGTGSHEQYF
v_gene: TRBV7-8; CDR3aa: CATGTGQQETQYF
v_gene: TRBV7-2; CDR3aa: CASSLANAALGETQYF
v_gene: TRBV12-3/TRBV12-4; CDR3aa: CASSPLGGINNEQFF
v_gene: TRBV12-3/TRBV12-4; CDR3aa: CASSLSGGYNTQYF
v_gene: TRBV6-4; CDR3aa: CASSDGAGASTDTQYF
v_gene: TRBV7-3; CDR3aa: CASSATGDYGYTF
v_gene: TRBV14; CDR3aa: CASSHGTRGNTIYF
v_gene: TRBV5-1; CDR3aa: CASSPGTGMETQYF
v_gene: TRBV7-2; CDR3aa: CASTTRDRGTAKNIQYF
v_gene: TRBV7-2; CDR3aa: CASSLTQGRETQYF
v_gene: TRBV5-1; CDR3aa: CASSADQYSYNEQFF
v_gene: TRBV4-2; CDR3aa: CASSQDWGYEQYF
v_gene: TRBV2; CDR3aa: CASKGVYGNTIYF
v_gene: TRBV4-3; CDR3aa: CASSQDPGAGGETQYF
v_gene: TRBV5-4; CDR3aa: CASSLAQGNTIYF
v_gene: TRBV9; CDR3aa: CASSTAGTSGGADTQYF